The source of this T cell receptor beta chain is a study of neurological immune-mediated disorders. Notes on the study in general: Among expanded clones, no CDR3 amino acid sequences were shared across subjects, a pattern suggesting private repertoires in all groups.

In this sample, this clonotype turned up many times. What it recognizes is unknown. Each sequencing run yielded over 160 million TCR-beta sequences from 15-18 subjects. TCRdb re-analysed the 5' RACE reads in MiXCR, keeping a single row per CDR3 protein. Here the sample spans some 32,000 distinct CDR3 sequences, around 15% being singletons. V gave up 5 bases and J gave up 5 bases; unmatched junction bases: 6. This CDR3 comprises 12 residues. CDR1 is DFQATT and CDR2 is SNEGSKA in the germline V gene (reference sequence). The chain links TRBV20-1 to TRBJ2-7; 7 positions agree with TRBD1. This clonotype was obtained from a man in his 70s in good health. Sequencing used PBMCs. The chain's CDR3 is CSASLQGNEQYF. The CDR3 coding sequence is TGCAGTGCTTCACTACAGGGGAACGAGCAGTACTTC.